These 27 T cell receptor beta chains were all obtained from the same sample, sequenced in a study of T cells in localized non-small cell lung cancer (dated by TCRdb to about 2020). Libraries were prepared through the immunoSEQ multiplex PCR assay. In its TCRdb copy, this immuneACCESS table keeps in-frame sequences only and misses some clones. Where compared with another copy, unresolved V genes explain less than half of these, and the others have no known cause. In this sample the table shows approximately 47,000 clones, around 83% of which occur a single time. The ten largest clones capture more than 2% of the sample. This sample comprised PBMCs, obtained before any cancer treatment. The receptor set was obtained from a man between 40 and 75 years old with stage II lung adenocarcinoma.

The chain combines TRBV18 with TRBJ1-3, with D possibly matching TRBD1 (5 bases). Trimming took 1 base from V and 1 from J, leaving 11 bases between them. There are 16 residues in the CDR3. CDR1 KGHSH and CDR2 LQKENI come from the germline V gene. The CDR3 region is CASSPRGQPSGNTIYF. The CDR3 DNA follows: TGTGCCAGCTCACCACGAGGACAACCTTCTGGAAACACCATATATTTT.

The chain has TRBV19 and TRBJ1-2; the D gene is possibly TRBD1 (5 bases). CDR3 length equals 14 residues. Germline V gene lookup returns CDR1 LNHDA and CDR2 SQIVND (reference sequence). With 3 bases removed from V and 4 bases from J, the gap between germline ends came to 12 bases. CDR3 in amino acids: CASSIGTDLYGYTF. CDR3 nucleotides: TGTGCCAGTAGTATTGGGACCGACCTCTATGGCTACACCTTC.

The V and J genes are TRBV19 and TRBJ1-1; D is undetermined. The CDR3 length is 13 residues. V was clipped by 6 bases and J by 1 base, with 9 bases between them. CDR1 and CDR2 (germline): LNHDA, SQIVND (reference sequence). The CDR3 sequence is CASRLYGNTEAFF. CDR3 coding DNA: TGTGCCAGTAGGCTCTATGGGAACACTGAAGCTTTCTTT.

V is TRBV7-8 and J is TRBJ1-6; D remains unclear. Germline V gene sequence: CDR1 SGHVS, CDR2 FQNEAQ. CDR3 size: 14 residues. The ends were cut back, 2 bases at V and 8 bases at J, with 10 bases in the middle. The CDR3 DNA reads TGTGCCAGCAGCTTATCGAGGGCCCATTCACCCCTCCACTTT. It codes for CASSLSRAHSPLHF.

The rearrangement joins TRBV5-5 to TRBJ2-3, with 11 bases identical to TRBD2. Germline assignment: CDR1 SGHKS and CDR2 YYEKEE (reference sequence). CDR3 length: 16 residues. The V segment lost 4 bases and the J segment 0 bases; nucleotides outside the gene matches: 4. The CDR3 region has the DNA TGTGCCAGCAGCCCGGGACTAGCGGAGAGCACAGATACGCAGTATTTT. The encoded protein is CASSPGLAESTDTQYF.

The chain couples TRBV7-3 to TRBJ2-3, with 7 bases lining up with TRBD1. The CDR3 is 19 residues long. From germline, CDR1 is SGHTA and CDR2 FQGTGA. J gave up 7 bases and V 1 base, and 20 bases lay outside the gene matches. CDR3 DNA: TGTGCCAGCAGCTTAAAGTCCAGCACACAGGGTCAGGGGGTGAATACGCAGTATTTT. Translating it yields CASSLKSSTQGQGVNTQYF.

The chain has TRBV4-2 and TRBJ2-6, with TRBD2 matching over 9 bases. The CDR3 covers 17 residues. The J segment lost 1 base and the V segment lost 2 bases, leaving 3 bases of the junction unmatched. Germline CDR1 LGHNA, CDR2 YNFKEQ. In nucleotides, the CDR3 is TGTGCCAGCAGCCAACGGGGACTAGCATCTGGGGCCAACGTCCTGACTTTC. Its translation is CASSQRGLASGANVLTF.

V gene TRBV27 combines with J gene TRBJ1-6, with a tentative D call TRBD1 (5 bases). Trimming pared 3 bases from V and 7 bases from J, leaving 10 bases between. The V gene's germline CDR1 is MNHEY and CDR2 SMNVEV (reference sequence). This CDR3 is 14 amino acids long. The CDR3: CASSFPGRNSPLHF. In DNA form, the CDR3 reads TGTGCCAGCAGTTTCCCAGGGAGGAATTCACCCCTCCACTTT.

The J gene is TRBJ2-2, the V gene TRBV7-9; a weak D match, TRBD2 (5 bases). In germline, CDR1 is SEHNR, CDR2 FQNEAQ (reference sequence). This CDR3 comprises 15 residues. Trimming pared 2 bases from V and 0 bases from J, leaving 7 bases between. This CDR3 is CASSLTGANTGELFF. The CDR3 DNA is TGTGCCAGCAGCTTAACCGGGGCGAACACCGGGGAGCTGTTTTTT.

The chain recombines TRBV13 with TRBJ2-2, with D possibly matching TRBD1 (5 bases). Germline CDR1 PRHDT, CDR2 FYEKMQ (reference sequence). Trimming pared 5 bases from V and 2 bases from J, leaving 12 bases between. The CDR3 covers 15 residues. CDR3 nucleotides: TGTGCCAGCAGCCAGGGAAGGTCCAACACCGGGGAGCTGTTTTTT. Its protein product is CASSQGRSNTGELFF.

The chain joins TRBV14 to TRBJ2-1; D unresolved. The CDR3 contains 17 residues. Germline CDR1 reads SGHDN; CDR2 reads FVKESK. V lost 1 base to trimming and J lost 3 bases, with 16 bases between them. CDR3: CASSQGRAGTFYNEQFF. CDR3 sequence (DNA): TGTGCCAGCAGCCAAGGAAGGGCAGGTACGTTCTACAATGAGCAGTTCTTC. The full variable domain, its missing parts supplied by reference TRBV14 and TRBJ2-1, is EAGVTQFPSHSVIEKGQTVTLRCDPISGHDNLYWYRRVMGKEIKFLLHFVKESKQDESGMPNNRFLAERTGGTYSTLKVQPAELEDSGVYFCASSQGRAGTFYNEQFFGPGTRLTVL.

This chain connects TRBV19 to TRBJ2-2; D not certain. CDR3 length equals 16 residues. With 5 bases removed from V and 6 bases from J, the gap between germline ends came to 19 bases. CDR1 and CDR2 (germline): LNHDA, SQIVND (reference sequence). The CDR3 bases are TGTGCCAGTAGTGCCCCGGACCGAGGAAGGTCCGGGGAGCTGTTTTTT. Translated: CASSAPDRGRSGELFF.

The rearrangement links TRBV6-4 to TRBJ2-1; 14 nucleotides align to TRBD2. CDR1 MRHNA and CDR2 SNTAGT come from the germline V gene. The CDR3 is 15 residues long. The V gene end was trimmed by 8 bases and the J gene end by 6 bases; junction bases not matched to a gene: 6. CDR3 region: CASQRLAGGPNEQFF. For the CDR3, the DNA is TGTGCCAGCCAAAGACTAGCGGGGGGGCCCAATGAGCAGTTCTTC.

The chain links TRBV6-1 to TRBJ2-2; 7 bases agree with TRBD1. V was clipped by 5 bases and J by 5 bases; unmatched bases: 5. In germline, CDR1 is MNHNS, CDR2 SASEGT. This CDR3 has 14 amino acids. In DNA form, the CDR3 reads TGTGCCAGCAGTACGGGACAGCATACCGGGGAGCTGTTTTTT. This sequence encodes CASSTGQHTGELFF.

The genes are TRBV6-1 and TRBJ1-5; D is possibly TRBD1 (5 bases). Germline V gene lookup returns CDR1 MNHNS and CDR2 SASEGT. The CDR3 consists of 14 residues. V gave up 5 bases and J gave up 9 bases, with 17 bases separating them. The CDR3 nucleotides read TGTGCCAGCAGTAAGGGAACCGGCCAGGGGCCCCAGCATTTT. Its protein is CASSKGTGQGPQHF.

V is TRBV19 and J is TRBJ1-6; 9 nucleotides align to TRBD1. This CDR3 has 13 residues. Per the germline V gene, CDR1 is LNHDA and CDR2 is SQIVND (reference sequence). V shed 8 bases and J 8 bases; nucleotides not matched to a gene: 4. The CDR3 here is CASEGQGDSPLHF. CDR3 DNA: TGTGCCAGTGAGGGACAGGGAGATTCACCCCTCCACTTT.

The genes are TRBV10-2 and TRBJ2-1; TRBD2 agrees at 14 bases. The germline V gene has CDR1 WSHSY and CDR2 SAAADI. The V gene end was trimmed by 8 bases and the J gene end by 6 bases; junction bases not matched to a gene: 12. This CDR3 contains 17 residues. CDR3 sequence reads: CASHSTSGGALGNEQFF. Written as DNA, the CDR3 is TGCGCCAGCCATTCGACTAGCGGGGGGGCCTTGGGCAATGAGCAGTTCTTC.

This sequence joins TRBV5-1 and TRBJ2-5; TRBD2 matches at 10 bases. CDR1 SGHRS and CDR2 YFSETQ come from the germline V gene. J lost 2 bases, V lost 3 bases, and 7 bases had no gene match. The CDR3 consists of 16 residues. DNA for the CDR3: TGCGCCAGCAGCTGGGGGGCGACTAGCGGGCAAGAGACCCAGTACTTC. Its protein product is CASSWGATSGQETQYF.

This chain joins TRBV4-1 and TRBJ1-5; D perhaps matches TRBD1 (5 bases). Germline CDR1 and CDR2: MGHRA and YSYEKL. The CDR3 contains 15 residues. V gave up 1 base and J gave up 5 bases, with 12 bases separating them. The DNA for the CDR3 is TGCGCCAGCAGCCAAGTGGCAGGGACGGATCAGCCCCAGCATTTT. Its translation: CASSQVAGTDQPQHF.

This chain joins TRBV6-6 and TRBJ2-3; 8 bases fit TRBD1. The CDR3 has 16 amino acids. The V segment lost 2 bases and the J segment 1 base; nucleotides outside the gene matches: 5. Germline V gene sequence: CDR1 MNHNY, CDR2 SVGAGI (reference sequence). CDR3: CASSYAQGARTDTQYF. CDR3 bases: TGTGCCAGCAGTTACGCCCAGGGGGCCCGCACAGATACGCAGTATTTT.

The chain has TRBV11-2 and TRBJ2-7, with a weak D call TRBD2 (5 bases). Germline V lookup: CDR1 SGHAT, CDR2 FQNNGV. The CDR3 runs 12 residues. The CDR3 sequence is CASSLLGRELNV. The CDR3 region has the DNA TGTGCCAGCAGCTTACTCGGTAGGGAGCTCAACGTC.

V and J are TRBV28 and TRBJ1-4; tentatively, D is TRBD1 (5 bases). Germline-derived CDR1 and CDR2 are MDHEN and SYDVKM. The V end was cut by 4 bases, the J end by 5 bases, with 5 bases between. The CDR3 extends over 12 amino acids. CDR3 coding DNA: TGTGCCAGCAGTTCAGGGAATGAAAAACTGTTTTTT. Translation gives CASSSGNEKLFF.

V and J are TRBV6-5 and TRBJ1-1, with D possibly matching TRBD1 (5 bases). V lost 0 bases to trimming and J lost 7 bases, with 15 bases between them. CDR1 is MNHEY and CDR2 is SVGAGI in the germline V gene. The CDR3 runs 15 residues. Here the CDR3 reads CASSYSIDSQIEAFF. The CDR3 nucleotides read TGTGCCAGCAGTTACTCGATCGACAGCCAGATTGAAGCTTTCTTT.

The rearrangement links TRBV4-2 to TRBJ1-1, with 9 bases identical to TRBD1. The CDR3 consists of 15 residues. The germline gives CDR1 LGHNA, CDR2 YNFKEQ. J was trimmed by 8 bases and V by 0 bases; bases with no gene match: 7. The CDR3 is CASSQDWTGDPEAFF. The DNA of the CDR3 is TGTGCCAGCAGCCAAGATTGGACAGGGGACCCCGAAGCTTTCTTT.

Remarks on this clone: The sample carries other DNA sequences with the same CDR3. This chain uses TRBV5-1 with TRBJ1-1; D not resolved. The CDR3 has 13 amino acids. Germline-derived CDR1 and CDR2 are SGHRS and YFSETQ. The V and J ends lost 0 bases and 2 bases respectively, with 5 bases between them. The CDR3 region is CASSLGGNTEAFF. DNA of the CDR3: TGCGCCAGCAGCTTGGGGGGTAACACTGAAGCTTTCTTT. Supplemented by reference TRBV5-1 and TRBJ1-1, the full variable domain reads KAGVTQTPRYLIKTRGQQVTLSCSPISGHRSVSWYQQTPGQGLQFLFEYFSETQRNKGNFPGRFSGRQFSNSRSEMNVSTLELGDSALYLCASSLGGNTEAFFGQGTRLTVV.

The rearrangement joins TRBV6-6 to TRBJ1-5, with a possible D match to TRBD1 (5 bases). Germline values: CDR1 MNHNY, CDR2 SVGAGI (reference sequence). CDR3 size: 16 residues. The ends were cut back, 6 bases at V and 2 bases at J, with 17 bases in the middle. The CDR3 nucleotides read TGTGCCAGCAGGACAGCAGGGAACGGTGGCAATCAGCCCCAGCATTTT. Amino acids: CASRTAGNGGNQPQHF.

The gene calls are TRBV5-1 and TRBJ2-1; D not resolved. Looked up from germline, CDR1 is SGHRS and CDR2 is YFSETQ. With 2 bases removed from V and 5 bases from J, the gap between germline ends came to 11 bases. This CDR3 comprises 14 residues. The CDR3 reads CASSFGQLDNEQFF. The CDR3 DNA reads TGCGCCAGCAGCTTTGGGCAGTTAGACAATGAGCAGTTCTTC.